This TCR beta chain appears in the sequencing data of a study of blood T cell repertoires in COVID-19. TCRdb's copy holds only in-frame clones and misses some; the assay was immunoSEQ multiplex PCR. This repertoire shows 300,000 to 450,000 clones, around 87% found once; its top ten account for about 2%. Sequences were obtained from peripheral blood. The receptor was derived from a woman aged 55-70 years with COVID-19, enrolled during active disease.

The CDR3 region has the DNA TGTGCCACCAGTGACGGGGGTGTGGAGACCCAGTACTTC. As protein: CATSDGGVETQYF. The rearrangement uses TRBV24-1 and TRBJ2-5; D may be TRBD2 (6 bases). Germline V lookup: CDR1 KGHDR, CDR2 SFDVKD. V dropped 4 bases and J dropped 5 bases, with 10 bases sitting between them. This CDR3 contains 13 residues.